Each of the 12 T cell receptor beta chains below was sequenced from the same sample in a study of cytomegalovirus exposure and HLA in healthy donors. The assay was immunoSEQ multiplex PCR, and TCRdb's table has in-frame clones only and misses some. The sample carries around 160,000 clones, 75% to 95% recorded once. The sequencing input was PBMCs. The receptors originated from a woman younger than 35 in good health and CMV-seropositive.

This rearrangement joins TRBV9 to TRBJ2-1, with 11 bases matching TRBD2. The V and J ends lost 5 bases and 2 bases, in that order; junction bases with no gene match: 3. Germline-derived CDR1 and CDR2 are SGDLS and YYNGEE. The CDR3 has 15 amino acids. The CDR3 protein is CASSASGRPYNEQFF. DNA of the CDR3: TGTGCCAGCAGTGCTAGCGGGAGGCCCTACAATGAGCAGTTCTTC.

The chain joins TRBV29-1 to TRBJ2-3, with TRBD2 as a possible D gene (6 bases). The germline gives CDR1 SQVTM, CDR2 ANQGSEA. The ends were cut back, 6 bases at V and 4 bases at J, with 14 bases in the middle. The CDR3 loop spans 13 amino acids. The CDR3 loop is CSVAPEGADTQYF. The CDR3 nucleotides are TGCAGCGTCGCCCCGGAGGGAGCAGATACGCAGTATTTT.

This chain connects TRBV2 to TRBJ1-1; TRBD1 might be the D (6 bases). The V end lost 6 bases, the J end lost 4 bases, and 18 bases lay between the germline ends. The CDR3 contains 15 residues. CDR1 and CDR2 from the germline V gene are SNHLY and FYNNEI. The CDR3 region has the DNA TGTGCCAGCAGCGAGAACAGGGCGGTAGGCACTGAAGCTTTCTTT. Translated, it gives CASSENRAVGTEAFF.

This clone was counted a single time. The chain links TRBV7-2 to TRBJ2-3; 10 bases are a match to TRBD2. The CDR3 loop spans 18 amino acids. Unmatched junction bases numbered 9, after V lost 3 bases and J lost 0 bases. The germline CDR1 and CDR2 sequences are SGHTA and FQGNSA. The CDR3 bases are TGTGCCAGCAGCTTCTCTAGCGGGAGAGGGGCTAGCACAGATACGCAGTATTTT. It is translated as CASSFSSGRGASTDTQYF.

This sequence joins TRBV9 and TRBJ1-5, with D tentatively TRBD1 (6 bases). The CDR3 totals 15 residues. Germline V gene data show CDR1 as SGDLS and CDR2 as YYNGEE. V lost 4 bases and J 4 bases, leaving 15 bases between the germline ends. CDR3 in amino acids: CASSRGQIQNQPQHF. CDR3 in DNA: TGTGCCAGCAGCCGAGGACAGATCCAGAATCAGCCCCAGCATTTT.

The chain is built from TRBV4-2 and TRBJ2-1; D is possibly TRBD1 (6 bases). Trimming took 7 bases from V and 6 from J, leaving 19 bases between them. This CDR3 is 15 amino acids long. CDR1 and CDR2 from the germline V gene are LGHNA and YNFKEQ. This CDR3 reads CASTPTLQGFNEQFF. In DNA form, the CDR3 reads TGTGCCAGCACGCCGACGCTACAGGGTTTCAATGAGCAGTTCTTC.

This clone was detected only a few times. The chain carries TRBV27 and TRBJ2-7; 8 nucleotides line up with TRBD2. The CDR3 is 16 amino acids. V trimming: 5 bases; J trimming: 7 bases; junction bases outside the gene matches: 16. From germline, CDR1 is MNHEY and CDR2 SMNVEV (reference sequence). The CDR3 spells CASSPLPAGEGGEQYF. The CDR3 DNA reads as TGTGCCAGCAGTCCCCTCCCAGCGGGAGAGGGTGGGGAGCAGTACTTC.

The J gene is TRBJ2-7, the V gene TRBV2, with 8 bases lining up with TRBD1. Germline CDR1 SNHLY, CDR2 FYNNEI. CDR3 length: 14 amino acids. The junction had 5 bases not matched to a gene; V was cut back by 4 bases and J by 3 bases. The CDR3 DNA follows: TGTGCCAGCAGTGCGCAGGGGGCCCACTACGAGCAGTACTTC. Translation: CASSAQGAHYEQYF.

The V and J genes are TRBV4-2 and TRBJ2-3; D may be TRBD1 (5 bases). V gave up 3 bases and J gave up 2 bases, with 9 bases separating them. The CDR3 loop spans 14 amino acids. CDR1 and CDR2 from the germline V gene are LGHNA and YNFKEQ. The DNA for the CDR3 is TGTGCCAGCAGCCAGGGCAGGGACACAGATACGCAGTATTTT. Translating it yields CASSQGRDTDTQYF.

This chain joins TRBV7-2 and TRBJ1-1, with no clear D. This CDR3 has 15 residues. The germline V gene encodes CDR1 SGHTA and CDR2 FQGNSA. V shed 1 base and J shed 0 bases, with 9 bases lying between them. CDR3 nucleotides: TGTGCCAGCAGCTTAGGCCCGGGAGTGAACACTGAAGCTTTCTTT. This gives the protein CASSLGPGVNTEAFF.

This chain uses TRBV4-1 with TRBJ2-3, with 8 bases fitting TRBD2. Germline CDR1 and CDR2: MGHRA and YSYEKL. V shed 3 bases, J shed 1 base, and the junction held 6 bases outside the gene matches. The CDR3 covers 16 residues. CDR3 protein: CASSQIPGGGTDTQYF. CDR3 in DNA: TGCGCCAGCAGCCAGATTCCGGGGGGGGGCACAGATACGCAGTATTTT.

The chain is built from TRBV27 and TRBJ1-3; D is unclear. CDR1 and CDR2 from the germline V gene are MNHEY and SMNVEV (reference sequence). The V gene lost 8 bases and the J gene lost 0 bases, with 8 bases spanning the gap. The CDR3 runs 13 residues. The chain's CDR3 is CASHRDSGNTIYF. CDR3 nucleotides: TGTGCCAGCCATCGGGACTCTGGAAACACCATATATTTT.